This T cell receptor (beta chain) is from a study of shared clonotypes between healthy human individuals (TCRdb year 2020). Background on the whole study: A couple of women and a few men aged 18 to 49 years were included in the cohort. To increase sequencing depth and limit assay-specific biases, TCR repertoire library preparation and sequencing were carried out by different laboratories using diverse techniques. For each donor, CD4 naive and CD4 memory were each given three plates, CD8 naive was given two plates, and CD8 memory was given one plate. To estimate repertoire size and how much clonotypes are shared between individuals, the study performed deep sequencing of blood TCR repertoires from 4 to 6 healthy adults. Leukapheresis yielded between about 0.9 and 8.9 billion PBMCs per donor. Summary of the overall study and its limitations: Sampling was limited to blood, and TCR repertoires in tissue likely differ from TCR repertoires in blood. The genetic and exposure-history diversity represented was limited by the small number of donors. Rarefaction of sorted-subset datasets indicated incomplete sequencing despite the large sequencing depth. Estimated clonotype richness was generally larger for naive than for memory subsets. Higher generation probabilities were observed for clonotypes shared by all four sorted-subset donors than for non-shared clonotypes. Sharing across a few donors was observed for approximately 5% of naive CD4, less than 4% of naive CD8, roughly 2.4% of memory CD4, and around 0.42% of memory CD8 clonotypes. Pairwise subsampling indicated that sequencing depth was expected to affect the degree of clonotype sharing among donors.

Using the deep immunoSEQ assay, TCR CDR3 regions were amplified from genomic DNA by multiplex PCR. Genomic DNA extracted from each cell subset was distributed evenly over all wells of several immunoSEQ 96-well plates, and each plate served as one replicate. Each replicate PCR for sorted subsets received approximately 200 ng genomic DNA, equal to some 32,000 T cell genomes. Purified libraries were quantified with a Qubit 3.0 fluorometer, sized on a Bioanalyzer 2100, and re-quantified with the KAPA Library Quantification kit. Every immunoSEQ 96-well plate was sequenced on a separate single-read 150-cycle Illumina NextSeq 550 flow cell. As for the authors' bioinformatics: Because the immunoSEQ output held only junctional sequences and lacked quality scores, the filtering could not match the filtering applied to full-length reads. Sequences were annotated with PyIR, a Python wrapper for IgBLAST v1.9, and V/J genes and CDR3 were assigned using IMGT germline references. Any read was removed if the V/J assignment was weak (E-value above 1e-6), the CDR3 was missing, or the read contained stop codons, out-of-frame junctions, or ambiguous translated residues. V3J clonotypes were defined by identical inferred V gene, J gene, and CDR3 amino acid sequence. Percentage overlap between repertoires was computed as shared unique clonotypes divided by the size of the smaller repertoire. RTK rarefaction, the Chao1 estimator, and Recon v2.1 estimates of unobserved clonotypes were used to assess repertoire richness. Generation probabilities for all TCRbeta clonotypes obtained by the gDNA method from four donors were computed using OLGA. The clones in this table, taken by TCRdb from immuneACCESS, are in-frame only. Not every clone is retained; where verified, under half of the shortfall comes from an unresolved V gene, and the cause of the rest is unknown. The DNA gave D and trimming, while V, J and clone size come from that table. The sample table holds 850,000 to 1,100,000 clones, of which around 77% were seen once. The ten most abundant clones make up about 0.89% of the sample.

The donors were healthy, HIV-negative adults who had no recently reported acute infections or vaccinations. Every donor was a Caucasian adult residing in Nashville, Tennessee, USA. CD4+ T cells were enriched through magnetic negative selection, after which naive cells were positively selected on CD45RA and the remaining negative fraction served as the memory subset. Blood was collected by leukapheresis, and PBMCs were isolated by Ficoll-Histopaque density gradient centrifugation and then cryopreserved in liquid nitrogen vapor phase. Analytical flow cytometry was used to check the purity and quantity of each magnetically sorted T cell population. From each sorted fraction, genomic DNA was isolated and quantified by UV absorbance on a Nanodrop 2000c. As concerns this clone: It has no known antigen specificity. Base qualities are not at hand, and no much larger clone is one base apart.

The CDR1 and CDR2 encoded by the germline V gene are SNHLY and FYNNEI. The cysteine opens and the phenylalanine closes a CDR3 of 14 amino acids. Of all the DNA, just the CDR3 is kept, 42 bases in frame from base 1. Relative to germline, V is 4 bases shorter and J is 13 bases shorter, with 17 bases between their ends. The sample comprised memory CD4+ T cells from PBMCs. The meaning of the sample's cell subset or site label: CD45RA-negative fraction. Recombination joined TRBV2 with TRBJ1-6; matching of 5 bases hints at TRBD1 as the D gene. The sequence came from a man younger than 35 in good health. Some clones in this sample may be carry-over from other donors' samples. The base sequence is TGTGCCAGCAGTGCGCAAGGGGATATAGATCCCCTCCACTTT. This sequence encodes CASSAQGDIDPLHF.